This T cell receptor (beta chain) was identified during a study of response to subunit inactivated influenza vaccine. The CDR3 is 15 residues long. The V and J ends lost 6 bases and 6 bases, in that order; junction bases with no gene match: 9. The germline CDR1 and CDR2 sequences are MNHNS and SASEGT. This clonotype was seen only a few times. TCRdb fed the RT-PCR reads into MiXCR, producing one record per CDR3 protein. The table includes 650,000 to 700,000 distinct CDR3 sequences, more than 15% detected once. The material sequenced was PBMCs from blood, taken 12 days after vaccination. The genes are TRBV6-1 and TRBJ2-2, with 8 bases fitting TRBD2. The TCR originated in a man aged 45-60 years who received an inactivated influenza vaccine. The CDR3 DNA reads TGTGCCAGCAGGCGGGGGGCGTTGTGGCCCGGGGAGCTGTTTTTT. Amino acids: CASRRGALWPGELFF.